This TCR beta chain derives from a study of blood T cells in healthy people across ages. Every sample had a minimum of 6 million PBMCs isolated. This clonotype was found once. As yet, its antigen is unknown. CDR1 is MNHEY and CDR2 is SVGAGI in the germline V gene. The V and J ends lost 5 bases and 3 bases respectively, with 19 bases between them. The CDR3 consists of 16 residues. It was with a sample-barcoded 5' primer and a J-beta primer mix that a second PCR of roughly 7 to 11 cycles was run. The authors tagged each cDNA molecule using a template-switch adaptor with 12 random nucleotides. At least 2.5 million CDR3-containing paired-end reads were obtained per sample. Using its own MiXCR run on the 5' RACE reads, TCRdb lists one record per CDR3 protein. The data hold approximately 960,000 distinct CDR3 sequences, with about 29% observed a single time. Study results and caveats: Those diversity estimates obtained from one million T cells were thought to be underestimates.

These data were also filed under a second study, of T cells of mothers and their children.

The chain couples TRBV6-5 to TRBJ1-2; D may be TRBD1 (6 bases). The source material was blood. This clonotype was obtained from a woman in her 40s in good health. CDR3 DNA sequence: TGTGCCAGCAGTCTTACGGGGGACACCGGATACTATGGCTACACCTTC. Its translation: CASSLTGDTGYYGYTF.